In terms of frequency, the clone carrying this T cell receptor (beta chain) is medium-sized. Its target is not known. The missing CDR3 end, 3 residues past where the read stops, is filled in from the germline J gene. The CDR3 length is 15 residues. CDR1 is LGHNT, CDR2 FRNRAP, per germline. The V and J ends lost 0 bases and 2 bases respectively, with 10 bases between them. Clones were sequenced by immunoSEQ multiplex PCR, and TCRdb holds only the in-frame ones, with some missing. This sample's table has about 52,000 clones. These data come from a study of Tregs in tolerant kidney transplant recipients. Study conclusions and caveats: The small number of patients limits these findings pending further validation.

This chain connects TRBV12-5 to TRBJ1-2; the D is unclear. The receptor comes from a human donor who received a combined kidney and bone marrow transplant. The sample here was CD4+ T cells from blood, taken before the transplant. CDR3 DNA (partial): TGTGCTAGTGGTTTGGTACTACTGATAAACTATGGC. This gives the protein CASGLVLLINYG. The full CDR3 reads CASGLVLLINYGYTF. The complete variable domain, with remaining parts taken from reference TRBV12-5 and TRBJ1-2, reads DARVTQTPRHKVTEMGQEVTMRCQPILGHNTVFWYRQTMMQGLELLAYFRNRAPLDDSGMPKDRFSAEMPDATLATLKIQPSEPRDSAVYFCASGLVLLINYGYTFGSGTRLTVV.